One sample yielded the 5 T cell receptor beta chains listed below, sequenced in a study of blood T cells in healthy people across ages. The use of a sample-barcoded 5' primer and a J-beta primer mix characterized a second PCR of roughly 6 to 11 cycles. A single record per CDR3 protein comes from TCRdb applying MiXCR to the 5' RACE reads. The sample records about 940,000 distinct CDR3 sequences, about 44% being singletons. The sample consisted of blood. The receptors shown here come from a man younger than 45 in good health.

This chain links TRBV29-1 with TRBJ2-7; TRBD1 matches 10 bases. This CDR3 has 15 residues. Germline values: CDR1 SQVTM, CDR2 ANQGSEA. Trimming cost V 6 bases and J 3 bases; bases outside gene matches: 11. This CDR3 reads CSVKGTGDTFYEQYF. In nucleotides, the CDR3 is TGCAGCGTCAAAGGGACAGGGGATACCTTCTACGAGCAGTACTTC.

The rearrangement uses TRBV6-5 and TRBJ2-4; D may match TRBD1 or TRBD2 (5 bases each). Per germline, CDR1 MNHEY and CDR2 SVGAGI. This CDR3 region has 15 residues. Between the trimmed V and J ends, which lost 6 bases and 2 bases, there was a span of 14 bases. The CDR3 protein is CASRPGSLSKNIQYF. The DNA for the CDR3 is TGTGCCAGCAGGCCAGGGAGTTTGTCCAAAAACATTCAGTACTTC.

The chain employs TRBV7-2 and TRBJ2-1; D gene uncertain. Germline V gives CDR1 SGHTA, CDR2 FQGNSA. This CDR3 contains 13 residues. V shed 4 bases and J shed 6 bases, with 10 bases lying between them. CDR3 DNA: TGTGCCAGCAGCTCAGGATGGGGCAATGAGCAGTTCTTC. This translates into CASSSGWGNEQFF.

This clonotype was observed at least ten times. J is TRBJ2-3 and V is TRBV10-2, with TRBD2 identical over 8 bases. The J segment lost 2 bases and the V segment lost 6 bases, leaving 13 bases of the junction unmatched. CDR1 is WSHSY, CDR2 SAAADI, per germline. This CDR3 region has 17 residues. The CDR3 loop reads CASRRGGTLWITDTQYF. The CDR3 DNA sequence: TGCGCCAGCAGACGGGGGGGGACACTCTGGATCACAGATACGCAGTATTTT.

The chain carries TRBV24-1 and TRBJ2-3; unclear D gene. Trimming removed 7 bases from V and 1 base from J, with 8 bases in between. CDR3 size: 13 residues. Germline CDR1 is KGHDR and CDR2 is SFDVKD. CDR3 bases: TGTGCCACCAGGAGCCCAGGCACAGATACGCAGTATTTT. Translating gives CATRSPGTDTQYF.